Each of the 23 T cell receptor beta chains below was sequenced from the same sample in a study of T cell responses to AZD1222 COVID-19 vaccine. TCRdb's table, derived via immunoSEQ multiplex PCR, lists solely in-frame clones and lacks some. The sample shows 190,000 or so clones, approximately 94% of them seen only once. Sequences were derived from peripheral blood, sampled 28 days after the second AZD1222 dose. The receptor set was obtained from an adult who received the AZD1222 COVID-19 vaccine.

The chain recombines TRBV6-5 with TRBJ1-1; D is undetermined. The germline CDR1 and CDR2 sequences are MNHEY and SVGAGI. CDR3 length: 13 amino acids. V lost 2 bases and J lost 0, with 4 bases in between. This CDR3 reads CASSYRLNTEAFF. Written as DNA, the CDR3 is TGTGCCAGCAGTTACAGACTGAACACTGAAGCTTTCTTT.

The chain uses TRBV7-9 and TRBJ2-7; D uncertain. Trimming removed 7 bases at V and 7 bases at J, with 11 bases between. The germline V gene has CDR1 SEHNR and CDR2 FQNEAQ (reference sequence). This CDR3 is built from 11 residues. The CDR3 DNA reads TGTGCCAGCACCACTCCGGAGGAGCAGTACTTC. The encoded protein is CASTTPEEQYF.

The V call is TRBV6-5, the J call TRBJ1-1; 12 bases line up with TRBD1. This CDR3 contains 14 residues. V was clipped by 6 bases and J by 5 bases; unmatched bases: 4. Germline V lookup: CDR1 MNHEY, CDR2 SVGAGI. The CDR3 DNA reads TGTGCCAGCAGGCAGGGACAGGGGGCGACTGAAGCTTTCTTT. Translation: CASRQGQGATEAFF.

Comment on this clone: This sample includes further DNA sequences coding for the same CDR3. The J gene is TRBJ1-1, the V gene TRBV29-1, with no clear D. The germline V and J ends were trimmed by 6 bases and 2 bases, with 10 bases remaining between them. In germline, CDR1 is SQVTM, CDR2 ANQGSEA. This CDR3 has 12 residues. CDR3 in amino acids: CSVTGGNTEAFF. The CDR3 bases are TGCAGCGTGACCGGTGGCAACACTGAAGCTTTCTTT.

CDR3 DNA sequence: TGTGCCAGTAGACCACCCGGACAGACTGGCTACACCTTC. Protein product: CASRPPGQTGYTF. This chain uses TRBV19 with TRBJ1-2; D might be TRBD1 (6 bases). This CDR3 is built from 13 residues. The V and J ends lost 6 bases and 7 bases respectively, with 15 bases between them. CDR1 and CDR2 (germline): LNHDA, SQIVND (reference sequence).

This chain connects TRBV5-4 to TRBJ2-6; D might be TRBD1 (5 bases). CDR3 length: 16 residues. The V gene's germline CDR1 is SGHNT and CDR2 YYREEE (reference sequence). Between the trimmed V and J ends, which lost 2 bases and 1 base, there was a span of 10 bases. In DNA form, the CDR3 reads TGTGCCAGCAGCTTAAACTCAGGGTCTGGGGCCAACGTCCTGACTTTC. Translating it yields CASSLNSGSGANVLTF.

The chain recombines TRBV7-3 with TRBJ2-1; TRBD2 is a possible D gene (7 bases). Germline assignment: CDR1 SGHTA and CDR2 FQGTGA. V dropped 1 base and J dropped 4 bases, with 17 bases sitting between them. The CDR3 is 17 residues long. This CDR3 is CASSLRGGGQVYNEQFF. The CDR3 bases are TGTGCCAGCAGCTTAAGAGGCGGGGGCCAGGTTTACAATGAGCAGTTCTTC. The full variable domain, completed using reference TRBV7-3 and TRBJ2-1, is GAGVSQTPSNKVTEKGKYVELRCDPISGHTALYWYRQSLGQGPEFLIYFQGTGAADDSGLPNDRFFAVRPEGSVSTLKIQRTERGDSAVYLCASSLRGGGQVYNEQFFGPGTRLTVL.

DNA for the CDR3: TGTGCCAGTAGGGGGATTACCGGGACAGGGTTCGGTCAGCCCCAGCATTTT. The encoded protein is CASRGITGTGFGQPQHF. V usage is TRBV19 and J usage is TRBJ1-5, with 9 bases aligning to TRBD1. CDR3 length: 17 residues. Germline CDR1 reads LNHDA; CDR2 reads SQIVND (reference sequence). J lost 6 bases, V lost 6 bases, and 15 bases had no gene match.

The CDR3 sequence is CASSSGDTNQPQHF. CDR3 sequence (DNA): TGTGCCAGCAGCTCGGGGGATACCAATCAGCCCCAGCATTTT. The chain employs TRBV5-4 and TRBJ1-5, with D maybe TRBD1 (5 bases). Germline CDR1 and CDR2: SGHNT and YYREEE (reference sequence). V shed 3 bases and J shed 3 bases, with 10 bases lying between them. CDR3 length equals 14 residues. Using reference TRBV5-4 and TRBJ1-5 for the parts outside the CDR3, the full variable domain is ETGVTQSPTHLIKTRGQQVTLRCSSQSGHNTVSWYQQALGQGPQFIFQYYREEENGRGNFPPRFSGLQFPNYSSELNVNALELDDSALYLCASSSGDTNQPQHFGDGTRLSIL.

The chain employs TRBV12-3 or TRBV12-4 and TRBJ1-2; 7 bases match TRBD1. V was clipped by 6 bases and J by 4 bases; unmatched bases: 5. The CDR3 spans 13 residues. CDR3 sequence: CASSRDSIYGYTF. As DNA, the CDR3 is TGTGCCAGCAGCCGGGACAGTATCTATGGCTACACCTTC.

The chain recombines TRBV5-1 with TRBJ2-3; D is unresolved. Trimming cost V 5 bases and J 1 base, with 14 bases left between them. Germline V gene data show CDR1 as SGHRS and CDR2 as YFSETQ. The CDR3 is 15 amino acids. The CDR3 nucleotides read TGCGCCAGCAGACCCCCTCTCGGCCGCACAGATACGCAGTATTTT. Its protein is CASRPPLGRTDTQYF.

The chain joins TRBV5-1 to TRBJ1-2; D unclear. The V end lost 2 bases, the J end lost 5 bases, and 7 bases lay between the germline ends. The germline V gene encodes CDR1 SGHRS and CDR2 YFSETQ. The CDR3 covers 12 residues. For the CDR3, the DNA is TGCGCCAGCAGCTTTTCGGGGTATGGCTACACCTTC. This sequence encodes CASSFSGYGYTF.

This clone occurred once. V usage is TRBV19 and J usage is TRBJ2-1; 8 positions agree with TRBD2. V dropped 4 bases and J dropped 2; count of bases not matched to a gene: 4. The CDR3 runs to 15 residues. Germline loops: CDR1 LNHDA, CDR2 SQIVND (reference sequence). DNA for the CDR3: TGTGCCAGTAGTAAAAGCGGGGGACCCTACAATGAGCAGTTCTTC. Translated: CASSKSGGPYNEQFF. The full variable domain, its missing parts supplied by reference TRBV19 and TRBJ2-1, is DGGITQSPKYLFRKEGQNVTLSCEQNLNHDAMYWYRQDPGQGLRLIYYSQIVNDFQKGDIAEGYSVSREKKESFPLTVTSAQKNPTAFYLCASSKSGGPYNEQFFGPGTRLTVL.

The chain employs TRBV7-2 and TRBJ1-4; no definite D call. Trimming pared 1 base from V and 0 bases from J, leaving 15 bases between. CDR3 length equals 18 residues. Germline CDR1 and CDR2: SGHTA and FQGNSA. The CDR3 sequence: CASSLGWFGASTNEKLFF. The CDR3 DNA sequence: TGTGCCAGCAGCTTAGGTTGGTTCGGTGCTTCAACTAATGAAAAACTGTTTTTT.

The chain carries TRBV2 and TRBJ1-4, with unresolved D. CDR3 length: 15 amino acids. V lost 3 bases to trimming and J lost 13 bases, with 21 bases between them. Per germline, CDR1 SNHLY and CDR2 FYNNEI. CDR3 nucleotide sequence: TGTGCCAGCAGTGAGATGGTCAACATAAATGGAGGACTGTTTTTT. Translating gives CASSEMVNINGGLFF.

This chain links TRBV7-9 with TRBJ1-2, with 7 bases matching TRBD1. Germline V gives CDR1 SEHNR, CDR2 FQNEAQ (reference sequence). There are 15 residues in the CDR3. J lost 3 bases, V lost 7 bases, and 11 bases had no gene match. As DNA, the CDR3 is TGTGCCAGCATCGACGGGAGGGGGCGCGACTATGGCTACACCTTC. Amino acid sequence: CASIDGRGRDYGYTF.

J is TRBJ2-7 and V is TRBV5-6, with D unresolved. The CDR3 length is 14 residues. CDR1 is SGHDT and CDR2 is YYEEEE in the germline V gene. Trimming shortened V by 4 bases and J by 1 base, and 12 bases separated the two germline ends. This CDR3 is CASSLDAISYEQYF. The DNA for the CDR3 is TGTGCCAGCAGCCTGGACGCTATATCCTACGAGCAGTACTTC.

V gene TRBV21-1 combines with J gene TRBJ2-7; the D segment call TRBD1 is taken from the table without a DNA check. TRBV21-1 is given as a pseudogene. This CDR3 region has 14 residues. As DNA, the CDR3 is TGTGCCAGCAGCAAAGCGGGGACAGAGTACGAGCAGTACTTC. This gives the protein CASSKAGTEYEQYF.

The gene calls are TRBV5-1 and TRBJ1-4, with 9 bases matching TRBD1. J lost 8 bases, V lost 2 bases, and 7 bases had no gene match. The CDR3 has 15 residues. CDR1 is SGHRS, CDR2 YFSETQ, per germline. CDR3 sequence: CASSLTTGGEEKLFF. CDR3 coding DNA: TGCGCCAGCAGCTTAACGACAGGGGGGGAAGAAAAACTGTTTTTT. The full variable domain, with the rest looked up from reference TRBV5-1 and TRBJ1-4, is KAGVTQTPRYLIKTRGQQVTLSCSPISGHRSVSWYQQTPGQGLQFLFEYFSETQRNKGNFPGRFSGRQFSNSRSEMNVSTLELGDSALYLCASSLTTGGEEKLFFGSGTQLSVL.

This chain connects TRBV10-1 to TRBJ1-1; D unresolved. Germline V gene data show CDR1 as WNHNN and CDR2 as SYGVQD (reference sequence). The CDR3 runs to 12 residues. Trimming stripped 7 bases from V and 4 bases from J, with 10 bases between. CDR3 protein: CASIWGVTEAFF. DNA of the CDR3: TGCGCCAGCATATGGGGAGTCACTGAAGCTTTCTTT.

The CDR3 region is CASSPFPDRGLNYGYTF. CDR3 nucleotides: TGTGCCAGCAGCCCGTTCCCCGACAGGGGGCTTAACTATGGCTACACCTTC. The rearrangement uses TRBV11-2 and TRBJ1-2, with 10 bases lining up with TRBD1. After removal of 5 bases from V and 1 base from J, the junction contained 10 bases not matched to a gene. Germline V gene data show CDR1 as SGHAT and CDR2 as FQNNGV. The CDR3 has 17 residues.

This clone was observed once. The gene calls are TRBV19 and TRBJ2-2, with D perhaps matching TRBD2 (6 bases). Trimming left V 3 bases short and J 3 bases short, with 11 bases between. Germline values: CDR1 LNHDA, CDR2 SQIVND (reference sequence). The length of the CDR3 is 15 residues. In DNA, the CDR3 is TGTGCCAGTAGTATGATAAGCGGGTACACCGGGGAGCTGTTTTTT. Translating gives CASSMISGYTGELFF.

This clone was counted once. This sequence joins TRBV5-1 and TRBJ2-3; tentative D call: TRBD1 (6 bases). The germline CDR1 and CDR2 sequences are SGHRS and YFSETQ. V was pared by 0 bases and J by 5 bases, with 10 bases between. CDR3 length: 14 residues. CDR3: CASSLGQGQDTQYF. CDR3 DNA sequence: TGCGCCAGCAGCTTGGGCCAGGGGCAAGATACGCAGTATTTT. The full variable domain, in which reference TRBV5-1 and TRBJ2-3 provide the parts outside the CDR3, is KAGVTQTPRYLIKTRGQQVTLSCSPISGHRSVSWYQQTPGQGLQFLFEYFSETQRNKGNFPGRFSGRQFSNSRSEMNVSTLELGDSALYLCASSLGQGQDTQYFGPGTRLTVL.